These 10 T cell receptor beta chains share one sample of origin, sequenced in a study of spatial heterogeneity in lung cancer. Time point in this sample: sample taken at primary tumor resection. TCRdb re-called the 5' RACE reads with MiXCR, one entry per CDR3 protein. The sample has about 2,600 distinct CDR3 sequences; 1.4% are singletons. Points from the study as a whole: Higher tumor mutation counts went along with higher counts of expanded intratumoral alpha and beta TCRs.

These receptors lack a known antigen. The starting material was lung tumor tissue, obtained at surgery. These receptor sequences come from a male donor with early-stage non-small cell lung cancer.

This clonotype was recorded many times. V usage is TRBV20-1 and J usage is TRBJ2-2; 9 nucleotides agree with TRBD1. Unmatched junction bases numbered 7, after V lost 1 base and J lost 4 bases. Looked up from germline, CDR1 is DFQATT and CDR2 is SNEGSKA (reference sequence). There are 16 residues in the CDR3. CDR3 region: CSARVTGTGSTGELFF. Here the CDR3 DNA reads TGCAGTGCTAGAGTGACCGGGACAGGGAGCACCGGGGAGCTGTTTTTT.

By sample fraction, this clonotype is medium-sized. CDR3 residues: CASSLELTNTGELFF. As DNA, the CDR3 is TGTGCCAGCAGCTTGGAACTAACCAACACCGGGGAGCTGTTTTTT. The chain is built from TRBV5-8 and TRBJ2-2; D gene unclear. V dropped 0 bases and J dropped 2 bases, with 8 bases sitting between them. In germline, CDR1 is SGHTS, CDR2 YDEGEE. The CDR3 runs 15 residues.

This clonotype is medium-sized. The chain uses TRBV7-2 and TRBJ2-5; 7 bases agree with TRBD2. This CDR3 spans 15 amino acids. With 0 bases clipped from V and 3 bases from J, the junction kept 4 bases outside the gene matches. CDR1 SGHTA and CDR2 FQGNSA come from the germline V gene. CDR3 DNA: TGTGCCAGCAGCTTAGCTGGGAGGGCCAAAGAGACCCAGTACTTC. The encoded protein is CASSLAGRAKETQYF.

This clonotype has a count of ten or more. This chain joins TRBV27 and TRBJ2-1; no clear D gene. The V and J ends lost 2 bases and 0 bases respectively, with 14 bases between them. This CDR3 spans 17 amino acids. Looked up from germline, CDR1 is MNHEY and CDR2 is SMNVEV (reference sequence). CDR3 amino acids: CASSLHFRPDSYNEQFF. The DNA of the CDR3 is TGTGCCAGCAGTTTACACTTTAGACCCGACTCCTACAATGAGCAGTTCTTC.

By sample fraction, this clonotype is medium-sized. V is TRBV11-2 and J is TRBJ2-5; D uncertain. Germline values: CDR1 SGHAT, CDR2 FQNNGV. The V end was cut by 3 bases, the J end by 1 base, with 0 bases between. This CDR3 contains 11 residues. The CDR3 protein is CASSFQETQYF. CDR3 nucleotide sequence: TGTGCCAGCAGCTTCCAAGAGACCCAGTACTTC. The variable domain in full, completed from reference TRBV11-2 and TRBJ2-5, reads EAGVAQSPRYKIIEKRQSVAFWCNPISGHATLYWYQQILGQGPKLLIQFQNNGVVDDSQLPKDRFSAERLKGVDSTLKIQPAKLEDSAVYLCASSFQETQYFGPGTRLLVL.

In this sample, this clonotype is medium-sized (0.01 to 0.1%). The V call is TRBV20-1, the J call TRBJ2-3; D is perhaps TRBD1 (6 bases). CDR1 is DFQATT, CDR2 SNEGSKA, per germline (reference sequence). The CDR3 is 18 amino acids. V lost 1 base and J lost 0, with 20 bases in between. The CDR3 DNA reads TGCAGTGCTAGAGTCCTTCCCCCGACAGGCTCTAGCACAGATACGCAGTATTTT. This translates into CSARVLPPTGSSTDTQYF.

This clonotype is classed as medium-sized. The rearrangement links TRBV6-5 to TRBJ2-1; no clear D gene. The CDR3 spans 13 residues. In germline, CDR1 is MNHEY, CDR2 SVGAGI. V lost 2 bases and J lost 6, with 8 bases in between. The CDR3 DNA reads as TGTGCCAGCAGTTACCTGACCAGCAATGAGCAGTTCTTC. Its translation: CASSYLTSNEQFF.

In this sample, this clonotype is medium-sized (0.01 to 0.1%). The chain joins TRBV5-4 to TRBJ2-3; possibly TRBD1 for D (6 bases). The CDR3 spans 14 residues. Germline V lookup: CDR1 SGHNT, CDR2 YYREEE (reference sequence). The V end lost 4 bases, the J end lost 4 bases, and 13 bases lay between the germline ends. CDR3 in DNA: TGTGCCAGCAGCACACCAGGGGTTGCAGATACGCAGTATTTT. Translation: CASSTPGVADTQYF.

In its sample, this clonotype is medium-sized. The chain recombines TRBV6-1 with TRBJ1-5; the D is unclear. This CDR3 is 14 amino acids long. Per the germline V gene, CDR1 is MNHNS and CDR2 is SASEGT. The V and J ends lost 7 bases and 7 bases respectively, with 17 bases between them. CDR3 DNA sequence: TGTGCCAGCACCCCTCTTGAGGGTGGGCAGCCCCAGCATTTT. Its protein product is CASTPLEGGQPQHF.

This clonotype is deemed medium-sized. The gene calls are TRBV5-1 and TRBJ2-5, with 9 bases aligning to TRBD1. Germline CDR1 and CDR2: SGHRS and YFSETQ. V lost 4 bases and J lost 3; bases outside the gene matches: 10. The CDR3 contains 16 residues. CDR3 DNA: TGCGCCAGCAGCGCCGCCACTGGGACAGGGAAAGAGACCCAGTACTTC. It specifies CASSAATGTGKETQYF.